This T cell receptor (beta chain) is drawn from a study of T cell repertoires in cytomegalovirus infection. Study background: Both recently identified HLA-C-restricted and well-studied HLA-B-restricted CMV epitopes were used in the study. Indicated by public TCR beta signatures were CMV infection and matching HLA type. Points from the study as a whole: Dominating the ex vivo response were TCR beta clonotypes that were CMV-specific and HLA-C-restricted. Using cumulative public TCR beta family frequency, the authors identified those who carried CMV together with the relevant HLA.

V lost 7 bases to trimming and J lost 3 bases, with 6 bases between them. The germline V gene has CDR1 MNHNY and CDR2 SVGAGI (reference sequence). This CDR3 is built from 11 residues. Via MiXCR, TCRdb re-called the reads, giving one row per CDR3 protein. The profile shows approximately 340,000 distinct CDR3 sequences, about 28% of them singletons. Notes on this clonotype: Its antigen is unknown.

The V and J genes are TRBV6-6 and TRBJ1-1; D perhaps matches TRBD1 (6 bases). The source material was cultured PBMCs, sampled from culture after CMV antigen stimulation. The sequence was collected from a human donor in good health (CMV status not recorded). Some clones in this sample may be carry-over from other donors' samples. The CDR3 loop reads CASNRDTEAFF. CDR3 DNA sequence: TGTGCCAGCAACAGGGACACTGAAGCTTTCTTT.